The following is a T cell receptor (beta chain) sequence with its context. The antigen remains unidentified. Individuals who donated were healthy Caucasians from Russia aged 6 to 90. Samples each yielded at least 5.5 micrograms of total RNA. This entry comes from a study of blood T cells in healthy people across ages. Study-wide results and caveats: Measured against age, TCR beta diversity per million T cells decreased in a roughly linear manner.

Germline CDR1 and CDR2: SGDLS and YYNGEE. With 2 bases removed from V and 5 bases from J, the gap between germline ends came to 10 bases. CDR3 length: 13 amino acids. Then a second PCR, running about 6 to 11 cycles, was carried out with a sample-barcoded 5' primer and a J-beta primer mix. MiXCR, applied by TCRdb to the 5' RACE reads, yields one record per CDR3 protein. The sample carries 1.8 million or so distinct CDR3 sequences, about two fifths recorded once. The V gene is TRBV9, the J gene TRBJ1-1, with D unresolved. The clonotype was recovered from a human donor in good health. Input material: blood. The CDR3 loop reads CASSVAPGTEAFF. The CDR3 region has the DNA TGTGCCAGCAGCGTTGCACCCGGGACTGAAGCTTTCTTT.